The clone carrying this TCR beta chain was seen repeatedly, ten times or more. Its cognate antigen is unknown. This record comes from a study of read filtering for tumor transcriptome and immune sequencing. As for the study in general: Revised staging placed eight or nine patients in R-ISS I, 15 to 20 in II, 6 or 7 in III. Study-level results: IR-seq and RNA-seq agreed better without single-read clonotypes.

The library was built from around 380 ng RNA with molecular barcoded adaptors for alpha/delta and beta/gamma chains. Using its own MiXCR run on the reads, TCRdb lists one record per CDR3 protein. The sample consists of around 130,000 distinct CDR3 sequences, about 12% of them appearing once. This receptor was identified in a donor aged 40 or older with multiple myeloma. The material sequenced was a population of CD138-negative cells sorted from bone marrow.

CDR3 coding DNA: TGCGCCAGCAGCTTGGATGCACGGCCCTACAATGAGCAGTTCTTC. Encoded protein: CASSLDARPYNEQFF. The genes are TRBV5-1 and TRBJ2-1, with D unclear. Per the germline V gene, CDR1 is SGHRS and CDR2 is YFSETQ. The CDR3 consists of 15 residues. V gave up 0 bases and J gave up 2 bases, with 9 bases separating them.